This TCR beta chain was found in a study of blood T cell repertoires in COVID-19. Turning to the study itself: Some COVID-19 samples were acute and others convalescent; all came from the United States, Italy and Spain. From T cells, B-cell-depleted T cells, or PBMCs came the material, which was cDNA or gDNA.

On this clone: Other DNA sequences of this sample code for an identical CDR3.

In the authors' workflow: Estimation of nucleated cell counts was performed using reference gene primer amplification. Some clones are missing from TCRdb's copy, which holds only in-frame ones; the method was immunoSEQ multiplex PCR. V and J calls and clone size follow that table, whereas D and trimming were derived from the DNA. Of 99,000 or so clones listed, more than 80% are singletons. V lost 7 bases to trimming and J lost 4 bases, with 16 bases between them. Germline loops: CDR1 MDHEN, CDR2 SYDVKM. The CDR3 consists of 14 residues. The clonotype originates from a woman in her 70s with acute or convalescent COVID-19. The sequenced material came from peripheral blood. The chain combines TRBV28 with TRBJ1-2; D call uncertain. Written as DNA, the CDR3 is TGTGCCAGCACCCGGGAGGGAGGATCCTATGGCTACACCTTC. Protein sequence: CASTREGGSYGYTF.